The entry below describes one T cell receptor beta chain. Original handling: Amplified reference gene primers provided the basis for estimating nucleated cell counts. Measured with immunoSEQ multiplex PCR; TCRdb has only the in-frame clones, and not every one. For V, J and clone size, that table is used; D and trimming come from the DNA. The sample records about 280,000 clones, approximately 90% being singletons. The sample originates from a study of blood T cell repertoires in COVID-19. In the study overall: Whether acute or convalescent, the COVID-19 samples came from the United States, Italy and Spain. T cells, B-cell-depleted T cells, or PBMCs supplied cDNA or gDNA.

Germline CDR1 and CDR2: SGHAT and FQNNGV. CDR3 size: 13 residues. Trimming left V 3 bases short and J 4 bases short, with 10 bases between. The chain couples TRBV11-2 to TRBJ2-7, with D possibly being TRBD1 (5 bases). The sequence was obtained from a man aged 35 to 55 with acute or convalescent COVID-19. Sequenced: peripheral blood. CDR3 coding DNA: TGTGCCAGCAGCTTCGACAGCATGTACGAGCAGTACTTC. Protein sequence: CASSFDSMYEQYF.